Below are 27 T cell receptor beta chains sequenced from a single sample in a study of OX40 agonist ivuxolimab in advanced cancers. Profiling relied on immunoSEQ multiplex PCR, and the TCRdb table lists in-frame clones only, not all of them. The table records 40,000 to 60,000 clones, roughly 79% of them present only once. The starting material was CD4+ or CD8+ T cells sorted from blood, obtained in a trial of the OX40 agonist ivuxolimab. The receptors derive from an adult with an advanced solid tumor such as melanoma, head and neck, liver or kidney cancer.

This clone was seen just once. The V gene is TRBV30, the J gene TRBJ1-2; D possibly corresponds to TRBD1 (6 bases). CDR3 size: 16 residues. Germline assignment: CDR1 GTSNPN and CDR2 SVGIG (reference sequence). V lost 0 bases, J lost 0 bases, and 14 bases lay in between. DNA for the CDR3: TGTGCCTGGAGTGTAGCCAGGGGAATGCCTAACTATGGCTACACCTTC. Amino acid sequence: CAWSVARGMPNYGYTF. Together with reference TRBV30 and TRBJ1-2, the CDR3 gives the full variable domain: SQTIHQWPATLVQPVGSPLSLECTVEGTSNPNLYWYRQAAGRGLQLLFYSVGIGQISSEVPQNLSASRPQDRQFILSSKKLLLSDSGFYLCAWSVARGMPNYGYTFGSGTRLTVV.

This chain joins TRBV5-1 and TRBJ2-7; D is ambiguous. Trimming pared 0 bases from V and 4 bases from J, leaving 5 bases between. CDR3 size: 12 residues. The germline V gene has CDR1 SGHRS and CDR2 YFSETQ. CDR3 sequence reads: CASSLDRYEQYF. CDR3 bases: TGCGCCAGCAGCTTGGATAGGTACGAGCAGTACTTC.

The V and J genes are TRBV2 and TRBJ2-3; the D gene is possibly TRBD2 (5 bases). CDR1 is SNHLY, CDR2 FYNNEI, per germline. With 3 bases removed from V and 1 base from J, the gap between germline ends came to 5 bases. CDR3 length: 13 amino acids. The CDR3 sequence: CASSEEGTDTQYF. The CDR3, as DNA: TGTGCCAGCAGTGAGGAGGGCACAGATACGCAGTATTTT.

CDR3 nucleotides: TGTGCCAGCAGCCAGGGACAGAACTACGAGCAGTACTTC. This sequence encodes CASSQGQNYEQYF. The chain carries TRBV7-8 and TRBJ2-7, with 7 bases matching TRBD1. With V trimmed by 5 bases and J by 3 bases, 4 bases remained unmatched. The CDR3 extends over 13 amino acids. From germline, CDR1 is SGHVS and CDR2 FQNEAQ.

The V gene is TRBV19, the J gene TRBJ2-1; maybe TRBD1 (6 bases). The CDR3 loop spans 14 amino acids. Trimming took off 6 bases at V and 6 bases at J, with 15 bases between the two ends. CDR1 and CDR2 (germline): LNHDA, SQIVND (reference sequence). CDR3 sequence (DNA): TGTGCCAGTAGAGGTCCAGGGGCGGGCAATGAGCAGTTCTTC. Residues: CASRGPGAGNEQFF.

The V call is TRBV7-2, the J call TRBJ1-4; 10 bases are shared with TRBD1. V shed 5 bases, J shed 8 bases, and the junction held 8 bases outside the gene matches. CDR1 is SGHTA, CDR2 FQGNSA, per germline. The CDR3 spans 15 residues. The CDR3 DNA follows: TGTGCCAGCAGCCTCGTCTGGGACAGGGGCGAAAAACTGTTTTTT. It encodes CASSLVWDRGEKLFF.

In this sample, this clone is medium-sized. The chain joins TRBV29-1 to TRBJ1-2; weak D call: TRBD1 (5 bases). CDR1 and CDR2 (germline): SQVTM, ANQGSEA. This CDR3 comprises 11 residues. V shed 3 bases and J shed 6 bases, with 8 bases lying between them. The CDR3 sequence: CSVDQGNGYTF. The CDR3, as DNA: TGCAGCGTTGATCAGGGTAATGGCTACACCTTC.

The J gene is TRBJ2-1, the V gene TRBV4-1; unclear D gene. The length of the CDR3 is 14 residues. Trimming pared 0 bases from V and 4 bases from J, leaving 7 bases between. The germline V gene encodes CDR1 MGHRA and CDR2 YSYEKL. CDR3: CASSQDLDYNEQFF. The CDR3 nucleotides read TGCGCCAGCAGCCAAGATTTGGATTACAATGAGCAGTTCTTC.

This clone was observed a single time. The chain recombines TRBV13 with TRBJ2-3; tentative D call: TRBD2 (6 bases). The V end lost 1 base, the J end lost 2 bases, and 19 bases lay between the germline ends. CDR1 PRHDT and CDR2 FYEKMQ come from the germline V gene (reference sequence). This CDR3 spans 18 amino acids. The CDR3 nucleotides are TGTGCCAGCAGCTTAGCCCCTATCCTGGGGGACTTCACAGATACGCAGTATTTT. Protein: CASSLAPILGDFTDTQYF.

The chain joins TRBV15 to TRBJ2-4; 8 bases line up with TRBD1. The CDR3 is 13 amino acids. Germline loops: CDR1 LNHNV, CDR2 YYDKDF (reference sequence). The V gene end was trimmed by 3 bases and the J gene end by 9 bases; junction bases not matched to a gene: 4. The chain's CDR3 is CATSSETGGIQYF. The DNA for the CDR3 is TGTGCCACCAGCAGCGAAACAGGGGGCATTCAGTACTTC.

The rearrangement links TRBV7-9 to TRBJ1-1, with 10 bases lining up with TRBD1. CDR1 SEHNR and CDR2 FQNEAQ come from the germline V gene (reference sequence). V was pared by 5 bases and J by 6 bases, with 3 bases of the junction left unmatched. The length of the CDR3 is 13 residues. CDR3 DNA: TGTGCCAGCAGCCCCGGGACAGGGGCTGAAGCTTTCTTT. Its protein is CASSPGTGAEAFF.

The CDR3 here is CASSIELRSGSYYYEQYF. In DNA form, the CDR3 reads TGTGCCAGTAGTATAGAGCTGAGGAGCGGGAGTTATTACTACGAGCAGTACTTC. The chain is built from TRBV19 and TRBJ2-7, with TRBD2 identical over 8 bases. CDR1 is LNHDA and CDR2 is SQIVND in the germline V gene (reference sequence). V gave up 0 bases and J gave up 3 bases; unmatched junction bases: 13. This CDR3 is 18 amino acids long.

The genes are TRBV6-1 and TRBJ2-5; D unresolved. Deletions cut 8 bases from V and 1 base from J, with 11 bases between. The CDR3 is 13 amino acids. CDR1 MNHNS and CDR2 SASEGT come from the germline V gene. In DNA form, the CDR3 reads TGTGCCAGCGTCAAGACTCTCCAAGAGACCCAGTACTTC. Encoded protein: CASVKTLQETQYF.

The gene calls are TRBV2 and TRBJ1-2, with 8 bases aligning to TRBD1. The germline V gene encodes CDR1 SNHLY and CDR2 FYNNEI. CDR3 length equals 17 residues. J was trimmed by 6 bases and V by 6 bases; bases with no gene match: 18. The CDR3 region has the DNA TGTGCCAGCAGCGATGATGGTGCGACAGGGGACGGGAATGGCTACACCTTC. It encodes CASSDDGATGDGNGYTF.

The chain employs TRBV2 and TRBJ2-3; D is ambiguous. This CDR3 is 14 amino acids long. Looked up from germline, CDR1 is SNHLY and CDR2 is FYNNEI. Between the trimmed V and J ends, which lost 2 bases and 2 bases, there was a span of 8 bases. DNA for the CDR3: TGTGCCAGCAGTGAATCTCAGAACACAGATACGCAGTATTTT. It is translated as CASSESQNTDTQYF. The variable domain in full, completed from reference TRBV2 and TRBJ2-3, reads EPEVTQTPSHQVTQMGQEVILRCVPISNHLYFYWYRQILGQKVEFLVSFYNNEISEKSEIFDDQFSVERPDGSNFTLKIRSTKLEDSAMYFCASSESQNTDTQYFGPGTRLTVL.

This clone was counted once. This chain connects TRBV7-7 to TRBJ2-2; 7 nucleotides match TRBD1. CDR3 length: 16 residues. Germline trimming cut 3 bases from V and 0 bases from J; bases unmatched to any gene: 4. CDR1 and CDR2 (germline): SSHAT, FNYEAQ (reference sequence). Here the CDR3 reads CASSLTGPPNTGELFF. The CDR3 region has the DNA TGTGCCAGCAGCTTGACAGGGCCGCCGAACACCGGGGAGCTGTTTTTT.

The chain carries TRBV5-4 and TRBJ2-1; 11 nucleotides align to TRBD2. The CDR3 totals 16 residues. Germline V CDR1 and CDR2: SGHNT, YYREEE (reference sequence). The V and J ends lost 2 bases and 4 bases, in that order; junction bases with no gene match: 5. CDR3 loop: CASSFQTSGIYNEQFF. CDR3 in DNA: TGTGCCAGCAGCTTTCAGACTAGCGGGATTTACAATGAGCAGTTCTTC. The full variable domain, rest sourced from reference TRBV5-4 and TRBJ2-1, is ETGVTQSPTHLIKTRGQQVTLRCSSQSGHNTVSWYQQALGQGPQFIFQYYREEENGRGNFPPRFSGLQFPNYSSELNVNALELDDSALYLCASSFQTSGIYNEQFFGPGTRLTVL.

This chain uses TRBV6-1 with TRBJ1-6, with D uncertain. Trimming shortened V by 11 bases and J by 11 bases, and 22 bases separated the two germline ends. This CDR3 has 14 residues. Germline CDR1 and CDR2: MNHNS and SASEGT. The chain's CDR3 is CASRRDFERAPLHF. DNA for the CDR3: TGTGCCTCCCGGCGGGATTTCGAAAGGGCACCCCTCCACTTT.

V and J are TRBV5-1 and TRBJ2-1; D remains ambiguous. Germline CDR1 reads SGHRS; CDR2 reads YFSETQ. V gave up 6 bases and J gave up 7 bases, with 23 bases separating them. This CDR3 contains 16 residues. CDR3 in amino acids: CASNGRVASPGNEQFF. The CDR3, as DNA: TGCGCCAGCAACGGTCGGGTGGCATCGCCCGGGAATGAGCAGTTCTTC. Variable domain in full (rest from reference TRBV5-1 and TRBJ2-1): KAGVTQTPRYLIKTRGQQVTLSCSPISGHRSVSWYQQTPGQGLQFLFEYFSETQRNKGNFPGRFSGRQFSNSRSEMNVSTLELGDSALYLCASNGRVASPGNEQFFGPGTRLTVL.

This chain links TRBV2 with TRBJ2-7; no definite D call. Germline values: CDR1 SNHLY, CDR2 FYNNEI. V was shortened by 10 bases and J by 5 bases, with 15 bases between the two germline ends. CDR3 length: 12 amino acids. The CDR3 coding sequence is TGTGCCACCCAAGGGCCTATGGACGAGCAGTACTTC. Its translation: CATQGPMDEQYF.

CDR3 residues: CASSLEWDQPQHF. The CDR3, as DNA: TGTGCCAGCAGCTTAGAGTGGGATCAGCCCCAGCATTTT. The gene calls are TRBV11-2 and TRBJ1-5; D gene uncertain. Germline V lookup: CDR1 SGHAT, CDR2 FQNNGV. The ends were cut back, 0 bases at V and 5 bases at J, with 5 bases in the middle. The CDR3 covers 13 residues.

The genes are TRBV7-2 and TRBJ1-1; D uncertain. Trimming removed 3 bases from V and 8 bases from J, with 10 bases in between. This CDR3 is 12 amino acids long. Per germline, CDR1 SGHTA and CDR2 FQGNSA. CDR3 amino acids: CASSFPRREAFF. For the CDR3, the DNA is TGTGCCAGCAGCTTCCCACGGCGAGAAGCTTTCTTT.

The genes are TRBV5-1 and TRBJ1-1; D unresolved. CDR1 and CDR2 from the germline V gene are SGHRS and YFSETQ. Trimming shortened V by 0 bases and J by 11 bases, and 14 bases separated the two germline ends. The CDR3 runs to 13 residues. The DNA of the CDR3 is TGCGCCAGCAGCTTGGATCCGGGAAGGGATGCTTTCTTT. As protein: CASSLDPGRDAFF.

CDR3 DNA: TGTGCCAGTAGTATCGCAGGGTTGAACACTGAAGCTTTCTTT. Translating it yields CASSIAGLNTEAFF. The V call is TRBV19, the J call TRBJ1-1, with D perhaps matching TRBD1 (5 bases). Between the trimmed V and J ends, which lost 3 bases and 0 bases, there was a span of 8 bases. Germline V gene sequence: CDR1 LNHDA, CDR2 SQIVND (reference sequence). The CDR3 extends over 14 amino acids. The variable domain in full, completed from reference TRBV19 and TRBJ1-1, reads DGGITQSPKYLFRKEGQNVTLSCEQNLNHDAMYWYRQDPGQGLRLIYYSQIVNDFQKGDIAEGYSVSREKKESFPLTVTSAQKNPTAFYLCASSIAGLNTEAFFGQGTRLTVV.

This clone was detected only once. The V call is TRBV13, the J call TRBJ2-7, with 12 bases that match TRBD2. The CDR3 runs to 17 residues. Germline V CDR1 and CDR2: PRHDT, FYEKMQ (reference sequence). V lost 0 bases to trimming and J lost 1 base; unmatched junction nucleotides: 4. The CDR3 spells CASSLGPTSGGSYEQYF. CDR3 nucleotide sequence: TGTGCCAGCAGCTTAGGCCCGACTAGCGGGGGATCCTACGAGCAGTACTTC.

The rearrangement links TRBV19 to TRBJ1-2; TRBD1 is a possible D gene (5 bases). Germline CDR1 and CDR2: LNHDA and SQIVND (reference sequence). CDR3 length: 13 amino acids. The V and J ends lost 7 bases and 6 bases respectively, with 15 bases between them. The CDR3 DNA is TGTGCCAGTACCCCGGGGGGGGTACATGGCTACACCTTC. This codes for CASTPGGVHGYTF.

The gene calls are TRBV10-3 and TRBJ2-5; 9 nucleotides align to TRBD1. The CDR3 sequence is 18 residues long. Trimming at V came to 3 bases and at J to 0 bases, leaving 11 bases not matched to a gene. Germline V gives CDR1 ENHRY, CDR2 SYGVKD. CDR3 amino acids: CAISDSDRGEGYQETQYF. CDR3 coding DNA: TGTGCCATCAGTGATTCGGACAGGGGAGAGGGGTACCAAGAGACCCAGTACTTC.